The source of this TCR beta chain is a study of blood T cells in healthy people across ages. The use of a sample-barcoded 5' primer and a J-beta primer mix characterized a second PCR of roughly 6 to 12 cycles. TCRdb recomputed calls from the 5' RACE reads with MiXCR, one row per CDR3 protein. The table records 2 million or so distinct CDR3 sequences, roughly 49% of them present only once. As concerns this clonotype: The antigen is not known.

Study findings and constraints: Older age coincided with a roughly linear decline in TCR beta diversity per million T cells.

The sequence came from a woman aged 40 to 50 in good health. Input material: blood.

CDR3 protein: CASSQMTGVSKNIQYF. In DNA form, the CDR3 reads TGCGCCAGCAGCCAAATGACAGGGGTTTCCAAAAACATTCAGTACTTC. The gene calls are TRBV4-1 and TRBJ2-4; TRBD1 aligns across 8 bases. Germline loops: CDR1 MGHRA, CDR2 YSYEKL. Trimming cost V 2 bases and J 2 bases; bases outside gene matches: 5. This CDR3 spans 16 amino acids.